This passage covers 15 T cell receptor beta chains from one sample sequenced in a study of T-cell memory formation after mild COVID-19. Each CDR3 protein gets one entry after TCRdb re-called the 5' RACE reads with MiXCR. The table lists 380,000 or so distinct CDR3 sequences, about an eighth of them singletons. The sequenced material came from PBMCs or a T cell subset sorted from them (not recorded which). The receptors stem from a man aged 18-30 years who had mild COVID-19 (a few samples of this study predate the infection). Cell type and time point are not known.

This clonotype showed up many times. The chain uses TRBV7-2 and TRBJ1-3, with D unclear. Germline V CDR1 and CDR2: SGHTA, FQGNSA. There are 15 residues in the CDR3. V lost 5 bases, J lost 0 bases, and 11 bases lay in between. CDR3 nucleotides: TGTGCCAGCAGCCCGGACGGAACCTCTGGAAACACCATATATTTT. Translated: CASSPDGTSGNTIYF.

This clonotype has only a few counts. This chain uses TRBV12-3 or TRBV12-4 with TRBJ1-4, with D uncertain. Deletions cut 5 bases from V and 0 bases from J, with 4 bases between. This CDR3 is 13 amino acids long. CDR3 in amino acids: CASSHATNEKLFF. The CDR3 nucleotides read TGTGCCAGCAGTCATGCAACTAATGAAAAACTGTTTTTT.

This clonotype was observed a handful of times. The chain is built from TRBV15 and TRBJ1-2, with D unclear. Germline V lookup: CDR1 LNHNV, CDR2 YYDKDF (reference sequence). The CDR3 has 13 residues. V lost 0 bases and J 2 bases, leaving 4 bases between the germline ends. The DNA for the CDR3 is TGTGCCACCAGCAGAGATGGGAACTATGGCTACACCTTC. Translation: CATSRDGNYGYTF.

In this sample, this clonotype turned up a few times. This chain links TRBV9 with TRBJ2-3; 12 nucleotides match TRBD2. This CDR3 is 16 amino acids long. The germline V gene encodes CDR1 SGDLS and CDR2 YYNGEE. Germline trimming cut 4 bases from V and 5 bases from J; bases unmatched to any gene: 8. The CDR3 nucleotides read TGTGCCAGCAGCCCTAGCGGGGGGGAGGGAGGAGATACGCAGTATTTT. It encodes CASSPSGGEGGDTQYF.

The rearrangement links TRBV7-2 to TRBJ1-5; the D gene is possibly TRBD1 (6 bases). The length of the CDR3 is 15 residues. Germline values: CDR1 SGHTA, CDR2 FQGNSA. Trimming stripped 5 bases from V and 3 bases from J, with 14 bases between. The CDR3 region has the DNA TGTGCCAGCAGCCCTTGGACAGCCTACAATCAGCCCCAGCATTTT. Its protein is CASSPWTAYNQPQHF. The full variable domain, completed using reference TRBV7-2 and TRBJ1-5, is GAGVSQSPSNKVTEKGKDVELRCDPISGHTALYWYRQSLGQGLEFLIYFQGNSAPDKSGLPSDRFSAERTGGSVSTLTIQRTQQEDSAVYLCASSPWTAYNQPQHFGDGTRLSIL.

This clonotype was observed a handful of times. The V gene is TRBV7-2, the J gene TRBJ2-2; 9 bases line up with TRBD1. The ends lost 4 bases at V and 7 bases at J; junction bases unmatched: 7. Looked up from germline, CDR1 is SGHTA and CDR2 is FQGNSA. The CDR3 extends over 15 amino acids. CDR3 in DNA: TGTGCCAGCAGCTGGGGACAGGGATTTGGCGGGGAGCTGTTTTTT. Amino acids: CASSWGQGFGGELFF.

V and J are TRBV6-2 or TRBV6-3 and TRBJ1-1; no firm D call. Germline V gives CDR1 MNHEY, CDR2 SVGEGT. The CDR3 has 13 amino acids. The V and J ends lost 8 bases and 0 bases respectively, with 10 bases between them. The CDR3 is CASYRSLNTEAFF. CDR3 nucleotide sequence: TGTGCCAGCTATAGAAGTTTGAACACTGAAGCTTTCTTT.

This clonotype was counted between two and nine times. DNA of the CDR3: TGTGCCAGCAGCCCACCTACGGCCTATGCAGGGAACTATGGCTACACCTTC. Amino acids: CASSPPTAYAGNYGYTF. The rearrangement uses TRBV6-5 and TRBJ1-2; D possibly corresponds to TRBD1 (5 bases). This CDR3 comprises 17 residues. CDR1 and CDR2 (germline): MNHEY, SVGAGI. Trimming removed 6 bases at V and 2 bases at J, with 22 bases between.

The rearrangement uses TRBV5-8 and TRBJ2-7, with TRBD1 as a possible D gene (6 bases). There are 15 residues in the CDR3. Trimming pared 2 bases from V and 2 bases from J, leaving 14 bases between. Germline loops: CDR1 SGHTS, CDR2 YDEGEE. The CDR3 DNA reads TGTGCCAGCAGCTTTAAACAGGGCATCCCCTACGAGCAGTACTTC. It translates to CASSFKQGIPYEQYF.

The V and J genes are TRBV7-2 and TRBJ1-1, with D perhaps matching TRBD1 (6 bases). Trimming pared 7 bases from V and 7 bases from J, leaving 25 bases between. Germline CDR1 SGHTA, CDR2 FQGNSA. This CDR3 has 16 amino acids. The CDR3 DNA is TGTGCCAGCACCTACCCCGAGACAGGTAGTTGGGGTGAAGCTTTCTTT. It translates to CASTYPETGSWGEAFF.

This clonotype was detected only a few times. This rearrangement joins TRBV19 to TRBJ1-1; 8 nucleotides align to TRBD1. The CDR3 is 14 residues long. Trimming removed 9 bases from V and 1 base from J; junction bases left unmatched: 7. CDR1 is LNHDA and CDR2 is SQIVND in the germline V gene (reference sequence). The DNA for the CDR3 is TGTGCCAGAAACGGACAGGGTGCGAACACTGAAGCTTTCTTT. Translation: CARNGQGANTEAFF. The complete variable domain, with remaining parts taken from reference TRBV19 and TRBJ1-1, reads DGGITQSPKYLFRKEGQNVTLSCEQNLNHDAMYWYRQDPGQGLRLIYYSQIVNDFQKGDIAEGYSVSREKKESFPLTVTSAQKNPTAFYLCARNGQGANTEAFFGQGTRLTVV.

The CDR3 DNA reads as TGTGCCAGCAGTGACTTCAGGGGTTCACCCCTCCACTTT. This gives the protein CASSDFRGSPLHF. V gene TRBV6-4 combines with J gene TRBJ1-6; D is possibly TRBD1 (6 bases). V gave up 1 base and J gave up 9 bases, with 7 bases separating them. Germline CDR1 and CDR2: MRHNA and SNTAGT. This CDR3 region has 13 residues.

The J gene is TRBJ2-3, the V gene TRBV20-1; no firm D call. CDR1 and CDR2 from the germline V gene are DFQATT and SNEGSKA (reference sequence). This CDR3 spans 11 amino acids. The CDR3 here is CRAPSTDTQYF. The CDR3 DNA reads TGCAGGGCCCCCTCCACAGATACGCAGTATTTT.

The J gene is TRBJ2-3, the V gene TRBV20-1; perhaps TRBD1 as D (6 bases). Germline CDR1 is DFQATT and CDR2 is SNEGSKA (reference sequence). The V end was cut by 5 bases, the J end by 2 bases, with 11 bases between. The CDR3 runs 13 residues. CDR3 sequence reads: CSAQDSTTDTQYF. DNA for the CDR3: TGCAGTGCTCAGGACAGTACCACAGATACGCAGTATTTT.

This clonotype came up a few times. The genes are TRBV6-5 and TRBJ2-7; TRBD2 aligns across 7 bases. The V gene end was trimmed by 0 bases and the J gene end by 4 bases; junction bases not matched to a gene: 9. The CDR3 covers 16 residues. Germline-derived CDR1 and CDR2 are MNHEY and SVGAGI. CDR3 residues: CASSYSNPRGGYEQYF. Written as DNA, the CDR3 is TGTGCCAGCAGTTACTCGAATCCCCGGGGAGGGTACGAGCAGTACTTC.